The entry below gives a single T cell receptor (beta chain) sequence along with its context. Antigen: not known. This entry comes from a study of OX40 agonist ivuxolimab in advanced cancers. The wider study: Enrollees could have had prior anti-PD-1, anti-PD-L1 or anti-CTLA-4 therapy, which 40% to 45% had received. Partial responses were seen in three patients, one with hepatocellular carcinoma and two with cutaneous melanoma. Whole-study findings and limits: At doses 0.1 to 3.0 mg/kg, CD4+ and CD8+ clones expanded. The mean number of expanded clones was higher in CD8+ T cells than in CD4+.

The data were produced by immunoSEQ multiplex PCR, yet TCRdb's version contains in-frame clones alone and is incomplete. This sample has 45,000 to 65,000 clones; 79% occur once, and the top ten carry 2% to 3%. Trimming left V 0 bases short and J 5 bases short, with 11 bases between. This CDR3 spans 14 amino acids. Germline V gene lookup returns CDR1 MNHNY and CDR2 SVGAGI (reference sequence). This receptor was identified in an adult with an advanced solid tumor such as melanoma, head and neck, liver or kidney cancer. The chain uses TRBV6-6 and TRBJ2-7; possible D gene TRBD1, 6 bases. Sequenced here: CD4+ or CD8+ T cells sorted from blood, sampled in a trial of the OX40 agonist ivuxolimab. The CDR3 here is CASSYSGQAHEQYF. The CDR3 DNA sequence: TGTGCCAGCAGTTACTCGGGACAAGCCCACGAGCAGTACTTC.